This paragraph covers one TCR beta chain sequence. The antigen remains undetermined. The PCR ran on 60 Vbeta and 13 Jbeta primers. Generated by immunoSEQ multiplex PCR, the TCRdb table keeps only in-frame clones and is missing some. The table has approximately 150,000 clones, roughly 75% seen once. CDR1 is SGHVS and CDR2 is FQNEAQ in the germline V gene. This CDR3 comprises 19 residues. After removal of 5 bases from V and 0 bases from J, the junction contained 17 bases not matched to a gene. The source of the sample is a study of cytomegalovirus exposure and HLA in healthy donors. Study-wide results and limits: The likely explanation for a cluster of highly shared sequence variants was sequencing artifact. The authors later linked a missense DCLRE1C variant to TCR beta V- and J-gene trimming. Cytomegalovirus association was listed for approximately 160 TCR beta chains. It was taken for granted in presence/absence analyses that sequencing depth across donors was roughly uniform.

The clonotype was recovered from a man aged 40-55 years in good health and CMV-seronegative. This chain connects TRBV7-8 to TRBJ1-1, with 8 bases fitting TRBD1. The sample taken for sequencing was PBMCs. The CDR3 region is CASSTSPGQADSMNTEAFF. The CDR3 nucleotides are TGTGCCAGCAGCACGTCGCCGGGACAGGCGGATTCCATGAACACTGAAGCTTTCTTT.